The following is a T cell receptor (beta chain) sequence with its context. Its antigen is not yet known. No base quality information exists; no much larger clone differs at one position. This sample is part of a study of regulatory T cells in long-lasting Graves disease (dated by TCRdb to the early 2020s). A note on the overall study: Persistent Graves' disease was defined as persistently positive TSH receptor autoantibodies together with antithyroid drug treatment for over 5 years. Patients with persistent Graves' disease were compared with patients with newly diagnosed Graves' disease using TCR sequencing and RNA sequencing of peripheral blood. The study was registered as a clinical trial and conducted in China. TCR sequencing covered roughly 13 persistent and around 20 newly diagnosed Graves' disease patients, some 33 samples in total. Antithyroid drugs had been taken for 8.5 to 11 years on average by persistent Graves' disease patients in the clinical cohort.

The CDR3 numbers 11 residues from cysteine through phenylalanine. Only CDR3 DNA is held: 33 bases, read in frame from base 1. Trimming costs V 4 bases and J 6 bases, and their ends lie 6 bases apart. CDR1 and CDR2 (SQVTM, ANQGSEA) derive from the germline V gene. Libraries were made using multiplex PCR. The listed sequencing device is Illumina HiSeq 4000. To build TCR beta libraries, CDR3 regions were amplified by Arm-PCR using iRepertoire HTBI primers. Before sequencing, the PCR products went through gel purification. The original methods were these. Across samples, roughly 60 TRBV and 15 or so TRBJ segments were identified and used for gene usage analysis of CDR3 amino acid clonotypes. Filtered high-quality paired reads were merged into contigs using COPE and FqMerger. BLAST was used to align contigs to IMGT TRBV, TRBD and TRBJ reference genes, and CDR3 was defined according to IMGT. Highly expanded clones were defined as clonotypes with a frequency above 0.1%. Repertoire diversity was measured by Shannon entropy, and V-J evenness by the Gini coefficient. A clonotype was considered public if more than one individual shared it. TCRdb handled the public reads itself, with Q25 trimming in fastp and clone calling in MiXCR, and kept productive beta chains. CDR3 protein duplicates are merged, each entry listing the most common genes and DNA. The V and J calls and clone size come from TCRdb's table, not from the authors' own analysis. Across this sample there are roughly 300,000 distinct CDR3 sequences, with about 18% seen only once. Clones ranked in the top ten supply 29% of the sample.

The time point label, read with the paper, signifies: persistent/refractory GD, antithyroid drugs over 5 years with positive TRAb. RNA was extracted from PBMCs in TRIzol for both TCR sequencing and RNA sequencing. Graves' disease was diagnosed according to American Thyroid Association guidelines. Recruitment of patients was carried out at an endocrinology department in Xi'an, China. Each patient gave roughly 10 milliliters of peripheral blood, collected in an EDTA anticoagulant tube. PBMCs were isolated by Ficoll Paque Plus density gradient separation without further T cell sorting. An Agilent 2100 Bioanalyzer and agarose gel were used to check RNA quality, and a NanoDrop 2000 was used to measure RNA concentration. Broader findings and caveats from the paper: Only the TCR beta chain was sequenced and analyzed. Persistent disease showed preferential use of TRBV28, TRBJ1-2 and TRBJ2-5, whereas newly diagnosed disease favored TRBV20-1 and TRBJ2-1. Persistent Graves' disease patients showed lower TCR Shannon entropy and fewer highly expanded clones than newly diagnosed patients, suggesting clonal expansion. Patients with persistent disease shared more public clonotypes (fewer than 3,000) than newly diagnosed patients did (nearly 1,000). Only peripheral blood was studied, because thyroid tissue, the primary lesion, was inaccessible. The authors noted that the small sample size was a limitation that may lower accuracy.

This clonotype was obtained from a female donor with Graves disease. This specimen was peripheral blood mononuclear cells (PBMCs), taken when the disease was refractory, from a patient treated with antithyroid drugs. The chain was built from TRBV29-1 and TRBJ1-4, with no confidently assigned D gene. The CDR3 here reads CSVGKYEKLFF. The nucleotide sequence is TGCAGCGTTGGTAAATATGAAAAACTGTTTTTT.